Below are 24 T cell receptor beta chains sequenced from a single sample in a study of identical twins. TCRdb called the 5' RACE reads again in MiXCR, with one record for every CDR3 protein. The sample has hundreds of thousands of distinct CDR3 sequences; 9% to 15% are singletons. These records were also assigned to another study, of yellow fever vaccine responses in identical twins.

The specimen sequenced was PBMCs. The receptors come from a young woman in good health.

This clonotype showed up just a few times. This chain joins TRBV27 and TRBJ2-2; 7 bases fit TRBD2. The CDR3 contains 15 residues. The V gene end was trimmed by 3 bases and the J gene end by 4 bases; junction bases not matched to a gene: 5. CDR1 is MNHEY and CDR2 is SMNVEV in the germline V gene (reference sequence). The CDR3 reads CASSFLADPTGELFF. The CDR3 nucleotides are TGTGCCAGCAGTTTTCTAGCGGATCCCACCGGGGAGCTGTTTTTT.

This clonotype was found once. This rearrangement joins TRBV13 to TRBJ2-1, with TRBD2 matching 13 bases. Per germline, CDR1 PRHDT and CDR2 FYEKMQ (reference sequence). V gave up 9 bases and J gave up 8 bases; unmatched junction bases: 7. The CDR3 totals 14 residues. The CDR3 region is CASKLAGGHDEQFF. For the CDR3, the DNA is TGTGCCAGTAAACTAGCGGGAGGGCACGATGAGCAGTTCTTC.

This chain links TRBV5-1 with TRBJ2-2; 12 bases line up with TRBD2. Germline V gene data show CDR1 as SGHRS and CDR2 as YFSETQ. This CDR3 region has 17 residues. V gave up 6 bases and J gave up 7 bases; unmatched junction bases: 13. This CDR3 reads CASTPKTSGSSNGELFF. CDR3 nucleotides: TGCGCCAGCACCCCAAAGACTAGCGGGAGCTCAAACGGGGAGCTGTTTTTT.

This clonotype has a count of ten or more. This chain links TRBV5-1 with TRBJ2-1; TRBD1 matches 12 bases. The V gene end was trimmed by 1 base and the J gene end by 4 bases; junction bases not matched to a gene: 3. Germline loops: CDR1 SGHRS, CDR2 YFSETQ. This CDR3 spans 16 amino acids. The CDR3 coding sequence is TGCGCCAGCAGCTTGTCGGGACAGGGGGCTTACAATGAGCAGTTCTTC. It translates to CASSLSGQGAYNEQFF.

The genes are TRBV4-1 and TRBJ2-7; the match to TRBD1 covers 7 bases. CDR1 MGHRA and CDR2 YSYEKL come from the germline V gene. V trimming: 1 base; J trimming: 9 bases; junction bases outside the gene matches: 18. The CDR3 is made up of 17 amino acids. DNA for the CDR3: TGCGCCAGCAGCCAAGGCAACTACGGGACAGACGCCACACGGCAGTACTTC. Amino acid sequence: CASSQGNYGTDATRQYF.

This chain joins TRBV29-1 and TRBJ2-1, with TRBD2 as a possible D gene (7 bases). Trimming shortened V by 5 bases and J by 4 bases, and 21 bases separated the two germline ends. This CDR3 has 16 amino acids. Germline values: CDR1 SQVTM, CDR2 ANQGSEA. The CDR3 coding sequence is TGCAGCGTTTTTTACCACCCAGGGGAGGGATACAATGAGCAGTTCTTC. This gives the protein CSVFYHPGEGYNEQFF.

The V and J genes are TRBV20-1 and TRBJ2-1, with 11 bases identical to TRBD2. V lost 6 bases to trimming and J lost 10 bases; unmatched junction nucleotides: 8. This CDR3 comprises 13 residues. Germline CDR1 DFQATT, CDR2 SNEGSKA (reference sequence). The CDR3 protein is CSAPGLAVMEQFF. CDR3 DNA: TGCAGTGCCCCGGGACTAGCGGTTATGGAGCAGTTCTTC.

CDR3 in amino acids: CASSLPTATGELFF. CDR3 nucleotides: TGTGCCAGCAGTTTGCCGACAGCCACCGGGGAGCTGTTTTTT. This chain links TRBV12-3 or TRBV12-4 with TRBJ2-2; a possible D gene is TRBD1 (5 bases). The length of the CDR3 is 14 residues. V was clipped by 3 bases and J by 4 bases, with 9 bases between them.

The chain recombines TRBV4-1 with TRBJ2-3; TRBD1 matches at 8 bases. The V and J ends lost 3 bases and 4 bases, in that order; junction bases with no gene match: 9. The CDR3 has 16 amino acids. The germline gives CDR1 MGHRA, CDR2 YSYEKL. CDR3 DNA sequence: TGCGCCAGCAGCCATCTGGGACAGGAACGTTCAGATACGCAGTATTTT. Protein product: CASSHLGQERSDTQYF.

V gene TRBV10-3 combines with J gene TRBJ2-4; TRBD1 might be the D (6 bases). CDR1 and CDR2 (germline): ENHRY, SYGVKD. The V end lost 2 bases, the J end lost 7 bases, and 12 bases lay between the germline ends. The CDR3 has 14 residues. CDR3 sequence: CAISEGGTGNIQYF. In DNA form, the CDR3 reads TGTGCCATCAGTGAGGGGGGCACTGGGAACATTCAGTACTTC.

This clonotype was counted a few times. The rearrangement joins TRBV12-3 or TRBV12-4 to TRBJ2-3; D is unclear. The V and J ends lost 3 bases and 2 bases respectively, with 6 bases between them. The CDR3 consists of 13 residues. The CDR3 bases are TGTGCCAGCAGTTTCGCCAACACAGATACGCAGTATTTT. Translating gives CASSFANTDTQYF.

The rearrangement uses TRBV2 and TRBJ2-7; D is unclear. The V gene lost 7 bases and the J gene lost 3 bases, with 10 bases spanning the gap. This CDR3 has 12 amino acids. CDR1 and CDR2 from the germline V gene are SNHLY and FYNNEI. The CDR3 DNA is TGTGCCAGCACCGCGGTAATCTACGAGCAGTACTTC. Its protein product is CASTAVIYEQYF.

This clonotype was detected many times. The rearrangement joins TRBV12-5 to TRBJ2-3, with 9 bases fitting TRBD2. Per germline, CDR1 LGHNT and CDR2 FRNRAP. This CDR3 contains 14 residues. V lost 7 bases and J lost 6; bases outside the gene matches: 8. CDR3 sequence reads: CASAGLAGWDTQYF. The DNA for the CDR3 is TGTGCTAGTGCTGGGCTAGCGGGGTGGGATACGCAGTATTTT.

There are a few counts of this clonotype. V and J are TRBV18 and TRBJ2-5; D remains unclear. CDR1 and CDR2 from the germline V gene are KGHSH and LQKENI. Trimming took off 4 bases at V and 5 bases at J, with 11 bases between the two ends. CDR3 length equals 13 residues. As DNA, the CDR3 is TGTGCCAGCTCACGGCTAGAGACCGAGACCCAGTACTTC. Its protein product is CASSRLETETQYF.

This clonotype was counted ten times or more. V gene TRBV20-1 combines with J gene TRBJ2-1, with 9 bases lining up with TRBD2. The germline V gene has CDR1 DFQATT and CDR2 SNEGSKA (reference sequence). The CDR3 extends over 13 amino acids. V lost 3 bases and J lost 5; bases outside the gene matches: 2. CDR3 coding DNA: TGCAGTGCTAGGGGACTAGCCAACAATGAGCAGTTCTTC. It encodes CSARGLANNEQFF.

This clonotype has more than one count but fewer than ten. V gene TRBV29-1 combines with J gene TRBJ1-3; 7 bases match TRBD1. Per the germline V gene, CDR1 is SQVTM and CDR2 is ANQGSEA. The CDR3 has 13 amino acids. Germline trimming cut 6 bases from V and 7 bases from J; bases unmatched to any gene: 9. The CDR3 coding sequence is TGCAGCGTCGCCCCAGGGGGTGGGAACACCATATATTTT. Translation gives CSVAPGGGNTIYF.

The chain couples TRBV2 to TRBJ2-7; D not resolved. The germline V gene encodes CDR1 SNHLY and CDR2 FYNNEI. The V and J ends lost 6 bases and 3 bases respectively, with 12 bases between them. The CDR3 is made up of 13 amino acids. CDR3 in amino acids: CASRRMAVYEQYF. The CDR3 DNA is TGTGCCAGCAGGCGGATGGCGGTCTACGAGCAGTACTTC.

This clonotype was counted ten times or more. The chain is built from TRBV3-1 and TRBJ2-7; D gene unclear. V was shortened by 0 bases and J by 4 bases, with 7 bases between the two germline ends. CDR3 length: 13 amino acids. From germline, CDR1 is LGHDT and CDR2 YNNKEL (reference sequence). This CDR3 is CASSQDSGYEQYF. CDR3 sequence (DNA): TGTGCCAGCAGCCAAGATTCAGGATACGAGCAGTACTTC.

This clonotype was seen more than once but under ten times. This chain uses TRBV12-3 or TRBV12-4 with TRBJ1-2; 12 bases fit TRBD1. With 6 bases clipped from V and 3 bases from J, the junction kept 11 bases outside the gene matches. This CDR3 is 17 amino acids long. The CDR3 loop reads CASSPGTGGGLDYGYTF. The CDR3 DNA reads as TGTGCCAGCAGCCCAGGGACAGGGGGCGGACTAGACTATGGCTACACCTTC.

The rearrangement joins TRBV5-1 to TRBJ1-4, with 8 bases identical to TRBD1. Germline CDR1 reads SGHRS; CDR2 reads YFSETQ. The CDR3 extends over 14 amino acids. Trimming removed 4 bases from V and 8 bases from J; junction bases left unmatched: 7. The CDR3 spells CASSRGQEWEKLFF. DNA of the CDR3: TGCGCCAGCAGCAGGGGACAGGAGTGGGAAAAACTGTTTTTT.

The chain employs TRBV12-3 or TRBV12-4 and TRBJ2-7, with D possibly matching TRBD1 (8 bases). The V gene lost 6 bases and the J gene lost 0 bases, with 18 bases spanning the gap. The CDR3 has 16 amino acids. CDR3 amino acids: CASRDQRDRPSYEQYV. In DNA form, the CDR3 reads TGTGCCAGCAGAGATCAGCGGGACAGGCCCTCCTACGAGCAGTACGTC.

This clonotype was recorded once. This may arise from a read error, as a much more abundant clone is one base away. The chain carries TRBV11-2 and TRBJ2-2, with TRBD2 matching 9 bases. Germline V lookup: CDR1 SGHAT, CDR2 FQNNGV. With V trimmed by 5 bases and J by 6 bases, 7 bases remained unmatched. The CDR3 is 15 residues long. The CDR3, as DNA: TGTGCCAGCAGCAGGAATGGCGGGGGGGCCGGGGAGCTGTTTTTT. Translating gives CASSRNGGGAGELFF.

J is TRBJ2-7 and V is TRBV5-1, with D perhaps matching TRBD1 or TRBD2 (5 bases each). The germline V gene has CDR1 SGHRS and CDR2 YFSETQ. V dropped 3 bases and J dropped 2 bases, with 12 bases sitting between them. The CDR3 runs to 14 residues. The CDR3 DNA sequence: TGCGCCAGCAGCTCCACGGGACCAACCTACGAGCAGTACTTC. It translates to CASSSTGPTYEQYF.

This clonotype appeared a few times. The rearrangement uses TRBV4-1 and TRBJ2-7, with D perhaps TRBD2 (6 bases). The CDR3 totals 12 residues. Deletions cut 3 bases from V and 6 bases from J, with 9 bases between. Per germline, CDR1 MGHRA and CDR2 YSYEKL. The CDR3 loop is CASSHLGGEQYF. The CDR3 bases are TGCGCCAGCAGCCACTTGGGGGGCGAGCAGTACTTC.